This TCR beta chain was obtained from a study of T cell repertoires in cytomegalovirus infection. Study at large: In the study, CMV epitopes included recently identified HLA-C-restricted and well-studied HLA-B-restricted ones. A matching HLA type, together with CMV infection, was signaled by public TCR beta signatures. Study-level findings and limits: There were HLA-C-restricted CMV-specific TCR beta clonotypes dominating the ex vivo response. Of the TCR beta families, the public ones yielded a cumulative frequency that identified carriers of CMV plus the relevant HLA.

One entry per CDR3 protein, called by TCRdb with MiXCR from the reads. The sample gives over 250,000 distinct CDR3 sequences, approximately 22% of which show up once; roughly 19% is in the top ten. This clonotype has ten or more counts. Its antigen remains unidentified. Unmatched junction bases numbered 7, after V lost 6 bases and J lost 6 bases. This CDR3 is built from 14 residues. Germline V gives CDR1 SEHNR, CDR2 FQNEAQ (reference sequence). V usage is TRBV7-9 and J usage is TRBJ2-4; 8 nucleotides match TRBD1. The clonotype was recovered from a human donor in good health (CMV status not recorded). Some clones in this sample may be carry-over from other donors' samples. The sample in question was cultured PBMCs, obtained from culture after CMV antigen stimulation. DNA of the CDR3: TGTGCCAGCAGGAGGGGGACAGGTTCAAACATTCAGTACTTC. It translates to CASRRGTGSNIQYF.